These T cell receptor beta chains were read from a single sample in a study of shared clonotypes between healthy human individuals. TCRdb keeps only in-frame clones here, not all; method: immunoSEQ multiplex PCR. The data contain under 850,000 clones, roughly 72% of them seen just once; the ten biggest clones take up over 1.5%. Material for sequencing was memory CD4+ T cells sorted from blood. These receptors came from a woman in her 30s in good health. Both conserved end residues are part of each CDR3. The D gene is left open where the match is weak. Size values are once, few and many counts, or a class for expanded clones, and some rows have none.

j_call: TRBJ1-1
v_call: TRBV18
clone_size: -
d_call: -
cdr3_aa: CASSPPGGQAFF
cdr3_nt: TGTGCCAGCTCACCCCCCGGGGGGCAAGCTTTCTTT

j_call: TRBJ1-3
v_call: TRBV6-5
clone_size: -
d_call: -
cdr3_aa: CASSSNPRGGNTIYF
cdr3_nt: TGTGCCAGCAGTTCAAACCCCAGGGGTGGAAACACCATATATTTT

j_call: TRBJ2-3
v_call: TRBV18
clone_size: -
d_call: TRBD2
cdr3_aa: CASSPGLAGGPSDTQYF
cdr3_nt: TGTGCCAGCTCGCCCGGACTAGCGGGAGGGCCGTCAGATACGCAGTATTTT

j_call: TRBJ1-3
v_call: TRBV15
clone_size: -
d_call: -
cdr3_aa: CATGEDKSSGNTIYF
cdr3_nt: TGTGCCACCGGGGAGGACAAGAGCTCTGGAAACACCATATATTTT

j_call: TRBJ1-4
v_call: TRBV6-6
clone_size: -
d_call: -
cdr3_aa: CASSYEYSRMEKLFF
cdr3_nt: TGTGCCAGCAGTTACGAGTACAGCCGGATGGAAAAACTGTTTTTT

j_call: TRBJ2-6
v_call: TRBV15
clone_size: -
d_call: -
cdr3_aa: CATSRGGFGSGANVLTF
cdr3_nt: TGTGCCACCAGCAGAGGGGGGTTTGGCTCTGGGGCCAACGTCCTGACTTTC

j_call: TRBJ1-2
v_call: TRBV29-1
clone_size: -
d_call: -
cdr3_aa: CSVERPSNGYTF
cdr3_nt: TGCAGCGTTGAAAGGCCCAGTAATGGCTACACCTTC

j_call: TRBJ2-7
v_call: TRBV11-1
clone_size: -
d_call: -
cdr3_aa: CASSRRDTGGYEQYF
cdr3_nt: TGTGCCAGCAGCCGACGGGACACCGGTGGTTACGAGCAGTACTTC

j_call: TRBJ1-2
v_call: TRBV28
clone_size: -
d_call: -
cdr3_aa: CASSPRTQGISGYTF
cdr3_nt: TGTGCCAGCAGCCCGCGGACTCAGGGGATATCTGGCTACACCTTC

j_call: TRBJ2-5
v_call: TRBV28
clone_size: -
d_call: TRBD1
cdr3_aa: CASSYGQGKTQYF
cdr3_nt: TGTGCCAGCAGTTACGGACAGGGGAAGACCCAGTACTTC

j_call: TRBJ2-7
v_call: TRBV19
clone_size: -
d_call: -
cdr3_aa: CASSIEKTVPEQYF
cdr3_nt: TGTGCCAGTAGTATTGAAAAGACAGTCCCCGAGCAGTACTTC

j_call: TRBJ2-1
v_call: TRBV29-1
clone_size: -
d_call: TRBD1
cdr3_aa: CSVARDRDNEQFF
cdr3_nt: TGCAGCGTTGCCAGGGACAGGGACAATGAGCAGTTCTTC

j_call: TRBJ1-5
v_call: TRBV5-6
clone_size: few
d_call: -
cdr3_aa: CASKTGFSNQPQHF
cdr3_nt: TGTGCCAGCAAGACAGGCTTTAGCAATCAGCCCCAGCATTTT

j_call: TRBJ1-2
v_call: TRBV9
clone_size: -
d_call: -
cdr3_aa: CASSPRAMGSYGYTF
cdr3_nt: TGTGCCAGCAGCCCCCGGGCCATGGGGTCCTATGGCTACACCTTC

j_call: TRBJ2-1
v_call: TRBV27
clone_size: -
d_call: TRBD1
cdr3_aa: CASKIQGARNEQFF
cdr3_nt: TGTGCCAGCAAAATACAGGGGGCGCGTAATGAGCAGTTCTTC

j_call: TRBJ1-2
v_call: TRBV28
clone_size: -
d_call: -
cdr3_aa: CASSYQGNYGYTF
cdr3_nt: TGTGCCAGCAGTTACCAAGGGAACTATGGCTACACCTTC

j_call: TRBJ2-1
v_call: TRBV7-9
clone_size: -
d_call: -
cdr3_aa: CASSSRQDNPEQFF
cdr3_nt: TGTGCCAGCAGCTCCCGACAAGATAATCCTGAGCAGTTCTTC

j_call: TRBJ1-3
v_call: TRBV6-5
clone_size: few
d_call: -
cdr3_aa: CASSSQTSGNTIYF
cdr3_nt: TGTGCCAGCAGTTCCCAAACCTCTGGAAACACCATATATTTT

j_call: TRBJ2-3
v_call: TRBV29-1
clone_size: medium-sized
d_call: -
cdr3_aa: CSVERDFTDTQYF
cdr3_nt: TGCAGCGTTGAAAGGGATTTCACAGATACGCAGTATTTT

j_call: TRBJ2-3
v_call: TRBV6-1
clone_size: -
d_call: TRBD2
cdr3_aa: CASSPAGVLTDTQYF
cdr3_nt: TGTGCCAGCAGTCCAGCGGGAGTCCTCACAGATACGCAGTATTTT

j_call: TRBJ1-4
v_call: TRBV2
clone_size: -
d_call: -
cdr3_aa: CASRGSPEGEKLFF
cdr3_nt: TGTGCCAGCAGGGGCAGTCCCGAAGGTGAAAAACTGTTTTTT

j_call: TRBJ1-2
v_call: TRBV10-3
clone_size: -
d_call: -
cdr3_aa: CAISEGEIHGYTF
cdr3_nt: TGTGCCATCAGTGAGGGGGAAATACATGGCTACACCTTC

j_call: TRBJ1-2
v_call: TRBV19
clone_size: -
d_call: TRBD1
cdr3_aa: CASSLQGVVGYTF
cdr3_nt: TGTGCCAGTAGTCTACAGGGGGTAGTTGGCTACACCTTC

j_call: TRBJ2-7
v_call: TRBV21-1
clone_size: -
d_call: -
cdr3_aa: CASSTQQGSYEQYF
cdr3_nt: TGTGCCAGCAGCACCCAACAGGGATCCTACGAGCAGTACTTC

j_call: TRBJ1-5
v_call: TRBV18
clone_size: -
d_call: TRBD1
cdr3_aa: CASSPSDRGGNQPQHF
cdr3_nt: TGTGCCAGCTCACCATCCGACAGGGGTGGCAATCAGCCCCAGCATTTT

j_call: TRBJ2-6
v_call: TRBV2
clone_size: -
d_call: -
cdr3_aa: CASSGSSGANVLTF
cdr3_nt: TGTGCCAGCAGCGGGTCCTCTGGGGCCAACGTCCTGACTTTC

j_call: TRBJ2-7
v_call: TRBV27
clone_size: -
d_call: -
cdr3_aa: CASSPGTLFGQYF
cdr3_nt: TGTGCCAGCAGTCCAGGGACCCTTTTTGGGCAGTACTTC

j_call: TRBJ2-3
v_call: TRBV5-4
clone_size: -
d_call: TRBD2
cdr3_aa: CASSLPGTSGTLGDTQYF
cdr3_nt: TGTGCCAGCAGCTTGCCTGGGACTAGCGGGACCTTGGGAGATACGCAGTATTTT

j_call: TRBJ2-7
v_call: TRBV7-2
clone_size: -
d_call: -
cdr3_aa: CASSLFPGGTYEQYF
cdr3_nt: TGTGCCAGCAGCTTATTCCCGGGCGGTACCTACGAGCAGTACTTC

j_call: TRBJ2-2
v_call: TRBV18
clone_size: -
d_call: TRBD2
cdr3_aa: CASSPLAESNTGELFF
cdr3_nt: TGTGCCAGCTCACCCCTAGCGGAGTCGAACACCGGGGAGCTGTTTTTT

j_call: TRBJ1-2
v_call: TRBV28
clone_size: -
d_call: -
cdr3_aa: CASSLFQGGYTF
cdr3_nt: TGTGCCAGCAGTTTATTCCAGGGTGGCTACACCTTC

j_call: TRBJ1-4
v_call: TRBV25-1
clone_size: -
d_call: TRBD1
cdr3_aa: CASTMTGEGEKLFF
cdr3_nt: TGTGCCAGCACCATGACAGGGGAAGGAGAAAAACTGTTTTTT

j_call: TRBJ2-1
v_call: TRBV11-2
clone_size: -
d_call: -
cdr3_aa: CASTRKRDTYNEQFF
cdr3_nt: TGTGCCAGCACCCGAAAGCGGGACACCTACAATGAGCAGTTCTTC

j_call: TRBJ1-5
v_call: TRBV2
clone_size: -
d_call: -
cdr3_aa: CASSGQSSNQPQHF
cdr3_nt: TGTGCCAGCAGCGGACAGTCCAGCAATCAGCCCCAGCATTTT

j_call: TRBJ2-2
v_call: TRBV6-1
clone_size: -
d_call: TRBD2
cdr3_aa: CASTTTSGSPGELFF
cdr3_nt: TGTGCCAGCACCACGACTAGCGGGAGCCCCGGGGAGCTGTTTTTT

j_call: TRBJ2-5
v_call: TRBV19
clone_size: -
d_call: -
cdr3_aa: CAGETQYF
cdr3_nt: TGTGCCGGGGAGACCCAGTACTTC

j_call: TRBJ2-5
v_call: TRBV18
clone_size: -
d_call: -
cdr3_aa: CASSLASGGETQYF
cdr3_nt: TGTGCCAGCTCACTCGCCTCCGGGGGAGAGACCCAGTACTTC

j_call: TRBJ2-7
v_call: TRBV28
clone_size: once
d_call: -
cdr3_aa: CASSSSGAGATPVPYF
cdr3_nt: TGTGCCAGCAGTTCAAGTGGGGCAGGGGCCACTCCAGTCCCCTACTTC

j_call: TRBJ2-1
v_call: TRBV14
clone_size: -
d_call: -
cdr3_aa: CASSHLRESSYNEQFF
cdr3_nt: TGTGCCAGCAGCCACCTCAGGGAGAGCTCCTACAATGAGCAGTTCTTC

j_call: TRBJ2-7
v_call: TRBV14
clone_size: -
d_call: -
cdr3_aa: CASSQDLLRGQYF
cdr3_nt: TGTGCCAGCAGCCAAGATCTCCTGCGGGGGCAGTACTTC

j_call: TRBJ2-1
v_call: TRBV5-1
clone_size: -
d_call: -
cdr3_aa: CASSADTSSYNEQFF
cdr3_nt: TGCGCCAGCAGCGCCGACACAAGCTCCTACAATGAGCAGTTCTTC

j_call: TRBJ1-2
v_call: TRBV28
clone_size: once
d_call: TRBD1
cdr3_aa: CASSFRGRQDYGYTF
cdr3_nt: TGTGCCAGCAGTTTCAGGGGGCGGCAAGACTATGGCTACACCTTC

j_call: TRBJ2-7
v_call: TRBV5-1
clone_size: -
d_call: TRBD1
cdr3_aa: CASSLTGYYEQYF
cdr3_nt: TGTGCCAGCAGCCTGACAGGGTACTACGAGCAGTACTTC

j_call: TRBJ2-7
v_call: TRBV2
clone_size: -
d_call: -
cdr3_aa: CASSLKVTGYEQYF
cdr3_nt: TGTGCCAGCAGCCTCAAGGTAACAGGCTACGAGCAGTACTTC

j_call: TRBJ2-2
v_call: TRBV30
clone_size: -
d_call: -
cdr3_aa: CAWSVDGELFF
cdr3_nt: TGTGCCTGGAGTGTGGACGGGGAGCTGTTTTTT

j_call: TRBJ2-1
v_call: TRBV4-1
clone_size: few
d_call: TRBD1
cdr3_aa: CASSQEGGTGANEQFF
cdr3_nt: TGCGCCAGCAGCCAAGAGGGTGGGACAGGGGCCAATGAGCAGTTCTTC

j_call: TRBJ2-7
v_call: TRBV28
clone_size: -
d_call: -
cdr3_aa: CASITSSPYEQYF
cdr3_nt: TGTGCCAGCATCACTAGCAGCCCCTACGAGCAGTACTTC

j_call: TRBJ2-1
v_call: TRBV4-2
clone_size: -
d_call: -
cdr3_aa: CASSQEEGEAYNEQFF
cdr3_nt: TGTGCCAGCAGCCAAGAAGAGGGGGAGGCATACAATGAGCAGTTCTTC

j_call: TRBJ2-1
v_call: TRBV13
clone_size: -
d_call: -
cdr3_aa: CASSARVPSSYNEQFF
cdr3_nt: TGTGCCAGCAGCGCCAGGGTTCCCAGCTCCTACAATGAGCAGTTCTTC

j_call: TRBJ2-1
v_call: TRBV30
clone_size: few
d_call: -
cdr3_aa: CAWSVRGSSYNEQFF
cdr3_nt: TGTGCCTGGAGTGTACGTGGGAGCTCCTACAATGAGCAGTTCTTC

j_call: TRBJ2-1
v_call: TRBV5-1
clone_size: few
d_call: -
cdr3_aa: CASSQDSLGYNEQFF
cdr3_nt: TGCGCCAGCAGCCAGGACAGCCTCGGCTACAATGAGCAGTTCTTC

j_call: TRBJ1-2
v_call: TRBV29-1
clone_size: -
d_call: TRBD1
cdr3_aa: CSVEVRQGIYGYTF
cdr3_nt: TGCAGCGTTGAAGTCAGACAGGGAATCTATGGCTACACCTTC

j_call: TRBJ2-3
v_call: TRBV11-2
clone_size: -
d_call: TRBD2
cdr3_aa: CASSPGTSGRRPTNTQYF
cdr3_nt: TGTGCCAGCAGCCCCGGGACTAGCGGGAGGCGCCCCACGAATACGCAGTATTTT

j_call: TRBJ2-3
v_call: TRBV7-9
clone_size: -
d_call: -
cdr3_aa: CASSSGDGPQYF
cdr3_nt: TGTGCCAGCAGTTCAGGGGATGGACCGCAGTATTTT

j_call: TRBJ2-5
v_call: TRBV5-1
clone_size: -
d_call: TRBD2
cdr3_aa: CASSLYSGSGETQYF
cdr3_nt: TGCGCCAGCAGCTTGTATAGCGGGAGCGGTGAGACCCAGTACTTC

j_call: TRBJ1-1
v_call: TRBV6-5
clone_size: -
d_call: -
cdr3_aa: CASSYSRKNTEAFF
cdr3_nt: TGTGCCAGCAGTTACTCGAGGAAGAACACTGAAGCTTTCTTT

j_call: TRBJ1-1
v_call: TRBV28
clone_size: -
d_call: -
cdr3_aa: CASSSGRPRGEAFF
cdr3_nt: TGTGCCAGCAGTTCAGGTCGCCCCAGGGGTGAAGCTTTCTTT

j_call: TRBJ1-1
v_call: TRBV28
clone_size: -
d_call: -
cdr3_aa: CASLGVLTILNTEAFF
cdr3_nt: TGTGCCAGCCTCGGGGTTTTAACCATTTTGAACACTGAAGCTTTCTTT

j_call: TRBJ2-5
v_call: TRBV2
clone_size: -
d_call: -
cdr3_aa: CASSDYQETQYF
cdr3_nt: TGTGCCAGTTCTGACTACCAAGAGACCCAGTACTTC

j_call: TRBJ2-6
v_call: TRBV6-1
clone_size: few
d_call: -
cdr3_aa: CASSERPASGANVLTF
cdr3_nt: TGTGCCAGCAGTGAACGGCCGGCCTCTGGGGCCAACGTCCTGACTTTC